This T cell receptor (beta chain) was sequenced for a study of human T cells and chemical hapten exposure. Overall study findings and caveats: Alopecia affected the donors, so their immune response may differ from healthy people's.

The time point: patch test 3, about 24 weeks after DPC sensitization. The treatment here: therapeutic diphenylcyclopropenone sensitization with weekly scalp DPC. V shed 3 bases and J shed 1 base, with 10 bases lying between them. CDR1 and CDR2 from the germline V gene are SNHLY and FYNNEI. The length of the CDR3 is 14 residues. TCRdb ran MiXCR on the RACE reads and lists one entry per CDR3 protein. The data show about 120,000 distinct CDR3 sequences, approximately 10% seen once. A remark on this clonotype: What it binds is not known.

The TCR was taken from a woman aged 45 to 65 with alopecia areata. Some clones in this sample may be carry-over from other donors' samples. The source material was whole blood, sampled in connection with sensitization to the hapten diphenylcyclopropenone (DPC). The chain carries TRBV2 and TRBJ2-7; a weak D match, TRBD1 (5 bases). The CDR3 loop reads CASSDNPGSYEQYF. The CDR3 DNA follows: TGTGCCAGCAGTGATAATCCAGGGTCCTACGAGCAGTACTTC.